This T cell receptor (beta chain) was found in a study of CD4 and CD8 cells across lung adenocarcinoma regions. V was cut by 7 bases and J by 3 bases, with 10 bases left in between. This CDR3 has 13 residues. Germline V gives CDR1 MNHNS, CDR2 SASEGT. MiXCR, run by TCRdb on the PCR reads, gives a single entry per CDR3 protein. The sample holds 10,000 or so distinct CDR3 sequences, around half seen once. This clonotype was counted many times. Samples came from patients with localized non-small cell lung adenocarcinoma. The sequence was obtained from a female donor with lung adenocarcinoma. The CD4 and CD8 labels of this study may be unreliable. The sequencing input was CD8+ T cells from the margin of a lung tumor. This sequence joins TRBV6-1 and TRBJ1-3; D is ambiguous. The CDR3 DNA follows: TGTGCCAGCAATAGGATCGGTGGAAACACCATATATTTT. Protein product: CASNRIGGNTIYF.